Here is one TCR beta chain with its context. The antigen is not known. The entry originates in a study of shared clonotypes between healthy human individuals. General study points: Relative to clonotypes present in all four donors, those not shared had lower generation probabilities.

Clones were read by immunoSEQ multiplex PCR, and TCRdb kept only the in-frame ones, dropping some. This table holds some 1,100,000 clones, around 78% found once. The specimen was memory CD4+ T cells from PBMCs. Indicated subset: CD45RA-negative fraction. This TCR came from a man aged 18 to 29 in good health. Some clones in this sample may be carry-over from other donors' samples.

The CDR3 protein is CASSSTSGIVTQYF. The CDR3 DNA reads as TGTGCCAGCAGCTCTACTAGCGGGATTGTTACGCAGTATTTT. This chain joins TRBV5-4 and TRBJ2-3; 10 bases agree with TRBD2. V was pared by 3 bases and J by 8 bases, with 6 bases of the junction left unmatched. This CDR3 spans 14 amino acids. Germline V gene lookup returns CDR1 SGHNT and CDR2 YYREEE (reference sequence).